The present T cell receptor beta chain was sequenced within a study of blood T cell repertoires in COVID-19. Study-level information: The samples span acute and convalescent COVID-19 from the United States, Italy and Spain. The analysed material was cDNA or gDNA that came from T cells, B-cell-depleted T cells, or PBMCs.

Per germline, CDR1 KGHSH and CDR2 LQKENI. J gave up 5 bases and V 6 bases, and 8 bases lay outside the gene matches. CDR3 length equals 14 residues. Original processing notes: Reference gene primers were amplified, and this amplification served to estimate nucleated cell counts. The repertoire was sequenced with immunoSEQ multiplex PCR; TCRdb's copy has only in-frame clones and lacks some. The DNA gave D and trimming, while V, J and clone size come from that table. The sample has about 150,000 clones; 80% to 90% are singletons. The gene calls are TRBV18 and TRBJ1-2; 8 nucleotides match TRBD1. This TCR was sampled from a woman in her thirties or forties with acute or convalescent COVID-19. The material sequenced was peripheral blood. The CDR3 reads CASSPGQGSYGYTF. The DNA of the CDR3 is TGTGCCAGCTCCCCCGGACAGGGCTCGTATGGCTACACCTTC.